This T cell receptor (beta chain) was sequenced in a study of neurological immune-mediated disorders (dated by TCRdb to about 2019). General notes on the study: Peripheral blood TCR-beta repertoires from patients with HTLV-I-associated myelopathy (HAM/TSP), patients with multiple sclerosis, and healthy controls were compared in the study using UMI-based sequencing. The roughly 100 TCR-beta libraries included longitudinal samples, technical triplicates and paired sorted CD4+ and CD8+ T-cell subsets alongside PBMC samples. Of the 70 or so subjects in the cohort, about 14 were HAM/TSP patients, 34 were multiple sclerosis patients, and some 20 were healthy controls. The full study reports these points: Across subjects, expanded clones never shared an identical CDR3 amino acid sequence, which suggests that the TCR-beta repertoires in every group were private. TCR clonal expansion was highest in HAM/TSP patients and lowest in MS patients, with MS patients falling below even healthy controls.

Libraries from unsorted PBMCs were made from 2 million PBMCs kept in RNAlater at -80 degrees C until RNA extraction. PBMCs were separated from peripheral blood using Ficoll-Hypaque density gradient centrifugation and then cryopreserved in liquid nitrogen. cDNA was synthesized by template-switch 5'RACE using a primer with a 10-nucleotide random unique molecular identifier that tagged each TCR transcript. Over 180 million TCR-beta sequences, covering 15-18 subjects, were produced in each sequencing run. The RNeasy kit was used for extraction of total RNA. TCR-beta VDJ regions were amplified with primers for the TCR constant region and the 5'RACE anchor, using the KAPA Real-time Library Amplification kit. A first PCR added sample indexes and Illumina adaptors, and a second PCR then raised library yield. After Ampure bead purification, the TCR product of roughly 650 bp was size-selected on a 2% E-gel SizeSelection system. Before pooling, library quality was checked on a Bioanalyzer, concentration was measured with Qubit, and libraries were quantified with the Kapa Library Quantification kit. Paired-end 2 x 150 bp sequencing of the libraries was performed on an Illumina HiSeq 2500. To increase sequence diversity, about 24-32% phiX was spiked into each library pool. As for the authors' bioinformatics: The UMI-based MiGEC pipeline processed quality-filtered reads and removed over 75% of raw TCR sequences during error correction. VDJ genes were aligned to IMGT germline references, and each clonotype was defined by a unique CDR3 amino acid sequence together with V-J genes. Clonal expansion, Shannon diversity, and CDR3 relatedness (CalcPairwiseDistances, ClusterSamples) were evaluated with VDJtools, and phylogenetic trees were built with CLCbio workbench. A clone was classed as expanded if it had 8 or more unique UMIs, a cutoff based on coefficient-of-variation modelling across technical triplicates. In-frame beta chains were kept once TCRdb had trimmed the public reads at Q25 with fastp and called clones with MiXCR. Identical CDR3 proteins give one entry, which carries the most common genes and DNA. None of the V and J calls come from the authors' own analysis; TCRdb made them. For this sample the table gives about 59,000 distinct CDR3 sequences, of which about 12% were detected only once. Of the sample, roughly 10% is held by the ten largest clones.

This clonotype was observed many times. There is no known antigen for this receptor. No base-level quality is on record; no much larger clone is a single base apart. The TCR was taken from a woman between 55 and 75 years old with HTLV-1-associated myelopathy (HAM/TSP). The sequenced sample consisted of PBMCs.

The CDR3 region reads CATSELSGSSYNEQFF. The nucleotides read TGTGCCACCAGTGAACTCAGCGGAAGCTCCTACAATGAGCAGTTCTTC. The chain was built from TRBV24-1 and TRBJ2-1; TRBD2 is perhaps the D gene, given 5 matching bases. The germline V gene sets CDR1 to KGHDR and CDR2 to SFDVKD. A distance of 12 bases separates the germline ends of V and J, which lose 4 bases and 0 bases respectively. From cysteine to phenylalanine, the CDR3 is 16 amino acids long. CDR3 DNA only is kept here, 48 bases in frame from base 1.